Listed below are T cell receptor beta chains from one sample, sequenced in a study of tumor and adjacent non-tumor tissue in lung cancer. Using its own MiXCR run on the multiplex PCR reads, TCRdb lists one record per CDR3 protein. Of tens of thousands of distinct CDR3 sequences in the sample, about 63% were seen once. The sequenced sample was distant non-tumor lung tissue. The receptors shown here come from a man between 65 and 85 years old with non-small cell lung cancer. Each CDR3 is given with its conserved first and last residue. Fields, in order: D gene, clone size, J gene, V gene, CDR3 length, CDR3 DNA, CDR3 protein. D genes are given only for firm matches. Some rows have no size entry. The others give once, few or many, or a class for an expanded clone.

D: -
size: few
J: TRBJ1-5
V: TRBV12-3/TRBV12-4
length: 15
DNA: TGTGCCAGCATGCTGCAGACCAACGGGAATCAGGCCCAGCATTTT
CDR3: CASMLQTNGNQAQHF

D: TRBD2
size: -
J: TRBJ2-5
V: TRBV11-2
length: 14
DNA: TGTGACAGCATCTCCTGGGAGGGCCAAGAGACCCAGTGCTTC
CDR3: CDSISWEGQETQCF

D: -
size: -
J: TRBJ2-7
V: TRBV7-9
length: 14
DNA: TGTGCCAGCAGCTTAACAGGGCCCCCCTACGAGCAGTACTTC
CDR3: CASSLTGPPYEQYF

D: -
size: -
J: TRBJ2-3
V: TRBV6-6
length: 16
DNA: TGTGCCAACAGTTACTCTTCAGTCGGGGGCACAGATACGCAGTATTTC
CDR3: CANSYSSVGGTDTQYF

D: TRBD1
size: -
J: TRBJ2-5
V: TRBV6-1
length: 16
DNA: TGTGCCAGCAACCCAGAGGTGGGACAGGGACGGGAGATCCAGTACTTC
CDR3: CASNPEVGQGREIQYF

D: -
size: few
J: TRBJ2-7
V: TRBV30
length: 13
DNA: TGTGCCTGGAGTGTAACAGGAAGCTACGAGCAGTACTTC
CDR3: CAWSVTGSYEQYF

D: -
size: many
J: TRBJ1-1
V: TRBV7-3
length: 13
DNA: TGTGCCAGCAGCATCTCGGGCGGGGCTGAAGCTTTCTTT
CDR3: CASSISGGAEAFF

D: -
size: few
J: TRBJ2-3
V: TRBV30
length: 14
DNA: TGTGCCTGGAGGACCCCGGGGGTCGAAGATACGCAGTATTTT
CDR3: CAWRTPGVEDTQYF

D: TRBD2
size: many
J: TRBJ2-7
V: TRBV6-2/TRBV6-3
length: 15
DNA: TGTGCCAGCAGTACCTTCGGGGGGGCAACATACGAGCAGTACTTC
CDR3: CASSTFGGATYEQYF

D: -
size: many
J: TRBJ1-1
V: TRBV14
length: 11
DNA: TGTGCCAGCAGCCGGAACACTGAAGCTTTCTTT
CDR3: CASSRNTEAFF

D: -
size: -
J: TRBJ2-7
V: TRBV20-1
length: 16
DNA: TGCAGTGCTAGAGACAGGAGGGGAACCGGCGTGCAAGAGCAGTACTTC
CDR3: CSARDRRGTGVQEQYF

D: -
size: -
J: TRBJ2-3
V: TRBV15
length: 13
DNA: TGTGTCACCAGCAGGCTAGGCACAGATACGCAGTATTTT
CDR3: CVTSRLGTDTQYF

D: TRBD2
size: few
J: TRBJ2-7
V: TRBV20-1
length: 13
DNA: TGCAGTGCCGGGGGGAGGTTCTCCTACGAGCAGTACTTC
CDR3: CSAGGRFSYEQYF

D: TRBD2
size: many
J: TRBJ2-5
V: TRBV29-1
length: 14
DNA: TGCAGCGTCCCGACTAGCGGGAGAGGAGAGACCCAGTACTTC
CDR3: CSVPTSGRGETQYF

D: -
size: -
J: TRBJ2-2
V: TRBV6-1
length: 16
DNA: TGTGCCTGCAGTGATTCACGGGGTTCGAACACCGGGGAGCTGTTTTTT
CDR3: CACSDSRGSNTGELFF

D: -
size: once
J: TRBJ1-5
V: TRBV7-9
length: 13
DNA: TGTGTCAGCAGCTTAGAAGGCAATCAGCCCCAACATTTC
CDR3: CVSSLEGNQPQHF

D: -
size: many
J: TRBJ2-1
V: TRBV12-3/TRBV12-4
length: 16
DNA: TGTGCCAGCAGTCAAGGACAGCCCCATGTTGGCTATGAGCAGTTCTTC
CDR3: CASSQGQPHVGYEQFF

D: TRBD2
size: -
J: TRBJ2-4
V: TRBV4-1
length: 15
DNA: TGCGCCAGCAGCCAAGAGGAGTCAGCGGGGAACATTCAGTACTTC
CDR3: CASSQEESAGNIQYF